Presented here are 31 T cell receptor beta chains from one specimen sequenced in a study of blood T cell repertoires in COVID-19. Profiling relied on immunoSEQ multiplex PCR, and the TCRdb table lists in-frame clones only, not all of them. The repertoire has around 180,000 clones, approximately 90% of them found once; the top ten carry 20% to 30%. The material sequenced was peripheral blood. The receptors stem from a man aged 55 to 70 with acute or convalescent COVID-19.

J is TRBJ1-6 and V is TRBV18, with D unresolved. CDR3 size: 15 residues. V shed 3 bases and J shed 8 bases, with 14 bases lying between them. Germline V gene sequence: CDR1 KGHSH, CDR2 LQKENI. CDR3 coding DNA: TGTGCCAGCTCACCGGAGACGAGGATAGATTCACCCCTCCACTTT. Translated, it gives CASSPETRIDSPLHF.

This rearrangement joins TRBV19 to TRBJ2-1; the D is unclear. There are 13 residues in the CDR3. Trimming left V 11 bases short and J 5 bases short, with 16 bases between. Per germline, CDR1 LNHDA and CDR2 SQIVND (reference sequence). CDR3 nucleotide sequence: TGTGCCTCTACGAGCAGGAACGACAATGAGCAGTTCTTC. Translation: CASTSRNDNEQFF.

The CDR3, as DNA: TGCGCCAGCAGCTTAACCGGGACTAGCGGAGAAGAGACCCAGTACTTC. This gives the protein CASSLTGTSGEETQYF. This sequence joins TRBV5-1 and TRBJ2-5, with 11 positions matching TRBD2. The germline CDR1 and CDR2 sequences are SGHRS and YFSETQ. This CDR3 has 16 residues. With V trimmed by 2 bases and J by 3 bases, 6 bases remained unmatched.

The V call is TRBV4-1, the J call TRBJ2-1; the D gene is possibly TRBD1 (5 bases). Germline CDR1 and CDR2: MGHRA and YSYEKL. V was shortened by 3 bases and J by 8 bases, with 8 bases between the two germline ends. The CDR3 contains 12 residues. The CDR3 here is CASSHIGDEQFF. CDR3 DNA: TGCGCCAGCAGCCACATAGGGGATGAGCAGTTCTTC.

The chain uses TRBV11-1 and TRBJ2-3; 8 bases agree with TRBD1. This CDR3 is 14 amino acids long. Per germline, CDR1 SGHAT and CDR2 FQDESV (reference sequence). V lost 7 bases to trimming and J lost 0 bases; unmatched junction nucleotides: 3. The CDR3 protein is CASTWDRSTDTQYF. The CDR3 bases are TGTGCCAGCACCTGGGACAGGAGCACAGATACGCAGTATTTT.

This chain links TRBV4-3 with TRBJ1-2; D is possibly TRBD1 (5 bases). Per the germline V gene, CDR1 is LGHNA and CDR2 is YSLEER. The CDR3 has 17 residues. Trimming left V 1 base short and J 3 bases short, with 18 bases between. The DNA for the CDR3 is TGCGCCAGCAGCCAAGCCACAGCGCGACAGTTCGACTATGGCTACACCTTC. Its protein product is CASSQATARQFDYGYTF.

The chain uses TRBV9 and TRBJ2-5; 8 nucleotides align to TRBD2. V was clipped by 0 bases and J by 5 bases; unmatched bases: 0. Germline CDR1 reads SGDLS; CDR2 reads YYNGEE. This CDR3 spans 13 amino acids. The CDR3 DNA follows: TGTGCCAGCAGCGTAGGCGGGAGGGAGACCCAGTACTTC. It encodes CASSVGGRETQYF.

The chain couples TRBV7-9 to TRBJ1-6; no definite D call. This CDR3 comprises 16 residues. CDR1 is SEHNR and CDR2 is FQNEAQ in the germline V gene (reference sequence). The ends were cut back, 7 bases at V and 0 bases at J, with 13 bases in the middle. CDR3 in DNA: TGTGCCAGCAACCTCGAGGGAGGCTCCTATAATTCACCCCTCCACTTT. Translated, it gives CASNLEGGSYNSPLHF.

The rearrangement uses TRBV29-1 and TRBJ2-5; a possible D gene is TRBD1 (6 bases). V dropped 7 bases and J dropped 1 base, with 10 bases sitting between them. CDR1 is SQVTM, CDR2 ANQGSEA, per germline. CDR3 length: 12 amino acids. The CDR3 coding sequence is TGCAGCGCCCGGGACACCCAAGAGACCCAGTACTTC. The encoded protein is CSARDTQETQYF.

The V and J genes are TRBV6-5 and TRBJ2-5; 8 positions agree with TRBD1. J gave up 1 base and V 6 bases, and 7 bases lay outside the gene matches. Germline loops: CDR1 MNHEY, CDR2 SVGAGI. This CDR3 has 15 amino acids. This chain's CDR3 is CASRPDRAPQETQYF. The CDR3 DNA reads as TGTGCCAGCAGACCGGACAGGGCCCCCCAAGAGACCCAGTACTTC.

The chain is built from TRBV24-1 and TRBJ2-7; TRBD1 matches at 7 bases. Per germline, CDR1 KGHDR and CDR2 SFDVKD. CDR3 length: 12 amino acids. J lost 6 bases, V lost 7 bases, and 5 bases had no gene match. The CDR3 sequence: CATSTGASEQYF. The CDR3 DNA follows: TGTGCCACCAGCACAGGGGCCAGCGAGCAGTACTTC.

The rearrangement uses TRBV24-1 and TRBJ2-3; tentative D call: TRBD1 (6 bases). Trimming shortened V by 0 bases and J by 0 bases, and 15 bases separated the two germline ends. The CDR3 has 18 amino acids. Germline V gene data show CDR1 as KGHDR and CDR2 as SFDVKD. CDR3 nucleotide sequence: TGTGCCACCAGTGATTTGACGTGGGACACATCTAGCACAGATACGCAGTATTTT. It encodes CATSDLTWDTSSTDTQYF.

This clone was observed a handful of times. The rearrangement links TRBV2 to TRBJ1-4, with 7 positions matching TRBD1. V gave up 6 bases and J gave up 8 bases; unmatched junction bases: 6. This CDR3 region has 13 residues. Germline loops: CDR1 SNHLY, CDR2 FYNNEI. Here the CDR3 DNA reads TGTGCCAGCAGAAAAGGGGGCGCGGAAAAACTGTTTTTT. Its translation: CASRKGGAEKLFF.

This chain links TRBV7-3 with TRBJ2-7, with 10 bases identical to TRBD1. The CDR3 extends over 13 amino acids. V was pared by 3 bases and J by 7 bases, with 3 bases of the junction left unmatched. Germline assignment: CDR1 SGHTA and CDR2 FQGTGA. The CDR3 is CASSFDRGREQYF. The CDR3 DNA sequence: TGTGCCAGCAGCTTCGACAGGGGGCGAGAGCAGTACTTC.

This clone occurred a few times. J is TRBJ1-5 and V is TRBV30; D is perhaps TRBD1 (5 bases). The V gene's germline CDR1 is GTSNPN and CDR2 SVGIG (reference sequence). This CDR3 has 13 residues. Trimming shortened V by 3 bases and J by 8 bases, and 14 bases separated the two germline ends. Here the CDR3 DNA reads TGTGCCTGGAGCGGAGGCGGGGGGGAGCCCCAGCATTTT. It codes for CAWSGGGGEPQHF.

This chain links TRBV18 with TRBJ2-2, with D possibly being TRBD2 (6 bases). The CDR3 runs 17 residues. Looked up from germline, CDR1 is KGHSH and CDR2 is LQKENI. V was cut by 2 bases and J by 0 bases, with 13 bases left in between. CDR3 residues: CASSPAGRGANTGELFF. For the CDR3, the DNA is TGTGCCAGCTCACCAGCGGGGCGGGGCGCGAACACCGGGGAGCTGTTTTTT.

The CDR3 loop reads CASLRGPTNEKLFF. In DNA, the CDR3 is TGTGCCAGCCTGAGAGGGCCCACTAATGAAAAACTGTTTTTT. The chain combines TRBV6-6 with TRBJ1-4, with D unclear. V dropped 8 bases and J dropped 2 bases, with 12 bases sitting between them. Germline V gene data show CDR1 as MNHNY and CDR2 as SVGAGI (reference sequence). The CDR3 loop spans 14 amino acids.

The chain is built from TRBV10-3 and TRBJ1-2, with 8 nucleotides matching TRBD1. The CDR3 totals 14 residues. V gave up 7 bases and J gave up 6 bases; unmatched junction bases: 10. The V gene's germline CDR1 is ENHRY and CDR2 SYGVKD. CDR3 protein: CAITLTGERNGYTF. CDR3 DNA sequence: TGTGCCATCACCCTGACAGGGGAAAGGAATGGCTACACCTTC.

V is TRBV5-1 and J is TRBJ1-4; perhaps TRBD1 as D (5 bases). The germline V gene encodes CDR1 SGHRS and CDR2 YFSETQ. This CDR3 comprises 14 residues. V lost 0 bases to trimming and J lost 7 bases, with 10 bases between them. CDR3 sequence: CASSLEGLGEKLFF. Written as DNA, the CDR3 is TGCGCCAGCAGCTTGGAGGGGTTGGGTGAAAAACTGTTTTTT.

As concerns this clone: Germline is not matched at one junction end, which may reflect a read error. The chain carries TRBV7-6 and TRBJ1-5, with D possibly being TRBD1 (6 bases). The CDR3 extends over 13 amino acids. Germline V gives CDR1 SGHVS, CDR2 FNYEAQ. The CDR3 coding sequence is TGTGCCAGCAGTTTAGGACAGACTCAGCCCCAGCATTTT. Its translation: CASSLGQTQPQHF.

This clone has more than one count but fewer than ten. The chain couples TRBV5-1 to TRBJ2-2, with 8 positions matching TRBD2. The CDR3 has 15 amino acids. After removal of 0 bases from V and 5 bases from J, the junction contained 3 bases not matched to a gene. The germline gives CDR1 SGHRS, CDR2 YFSETQ. The CDR3 reads CASSLVASGTGELFF. The CDR3 DNA follows: TGCGCCAGCAGCTTGGTGGCTAGCGGGACCGGGGAGCTGTTTTTT.

This clone was seen once. The genes are TRBV11-2 and TRBJ1-1, with a possible D match to TRBD1 (5 bases). The V and J ends lost 1 base and 5 bases respectively, with 11 bases between them. CDR1 and CDR2 (germline): SGHAT, FQNNGV. The CDR3 sequence is 14 residues long. The CDR3 nucleotides are TGTGCCAGCAGCTTAGGGGGCGCGGGGACTGAAGCTTTCTTT. It yields the protein CASSLGGAGTEAFF.

This clone has a single count. This rearrangement joins TRBV27 to TRBJ2-1, with 8 bases lining up with TRBD2. CDR3 length: 14 amino acids. Unmatched junction bases numbered 2, after V lost 4 bases and J lost 3 bases. In germline, CDR1 is MNHEY, CDR2 SMNVEV (reference sequence). CDR3 loop: CASSSSGLYNEQFF. CDR3 nucleotide sequence: TGTGCCAGCAGTTCTAGCGGGCTCTACAATGAGCAGTTCTTC.

The CDR3 DNA follows: TGTGCCAGCAGCCAGGGATTTAGCTCCTACAATGAGCAGTTCTTC. Amino acid sequence: CASSQGFSSYNEQFF. The rearrangement joins TRBV11-3 to TRBJ2-1; D possibly corresponds to TRBD1 (5 bases). CDR3 length equals 15 residues. V was trimmed by 5 bases and J by 0 bases, leaving 11 bases between them. Germline CDR1 reads SGHNT; CDR2 reads YENEEA.

The chain combines TRBV10-3 with TRBJ2-1; 8 bases are a match to TRBD1. Germline V gives CDR1 ENHRY, CDR2 SYGVKD. V trimming: 10 bases; J trimming: 9 bases; junction bases outside the gene matches: 5. The CDR3 sequence is 11 residues long. The CDR3 loop is CATSGGGEQFF. In nucleotides, the CDR3 is TGTGCCACCTCAGGGGGCGGTGAGCAGTTCTTC.

The chain carries TRBV12-5 and TRBJ2-6, with D possibly matching TRBD1 (5 bases). The V end lost 0 bases, the J end lost 0 bases, and 18 bases lay between the germline ends. Germline V gives CDR1 LGHNT, CDR2 FRNRAP. The CDR3 has 20 amino acids. CDR3 DNA: TGTGCTAGTGGTTTGGTAGTTTTAGCAGGGCAGAGCTCTGGGGCCAACGTCCTGACTTTC. It encodes CASGLVVLAGQSSGANVLTF.

V and J are TRBV19 and TRBJ1-5, with 9 bases identical to TRBD1. Germline CDR1 is LNHDA and CDR2 is SQIVND (reference sequence). The CDR3 length is 14 residues. The V segment lost 6 bases and the J segment 6 bases; nucleotides outside the gene matches: 6. The CDR3 bases are TGTGCCAGTAGCTTCGGGACAGGGTTTCAGCCCCAGCATTTT. This sequence encodes CASSFGTGFQPQHF.

This sequence joins TRBV30 and TRBJ2-2, with 10 bases matching TRBD1. The CDR3 totals 14 residues. Germline V gene data show CDR1 as GTSNPN and CDR2 as SVGIG (reference sequence). The V and J ends lost 4 bases and 3 bases, in that order; junction bases with no gene match: 2. CDR3 region: CAWKDRGYTGELFF. The CDR3 DNA sequence: TGTGCCTGGAAGGACAGGGGGTACACCGGGGAGCTGTTTTTT.

The rearrangement joins TRBV6-5 to TRBJ1-1; TRBD1 might be the D (6 bases). The CDR3 runs to 16 residues. V was pared by 2 bases and J by 1 base, with 14 bases between. Germline values: CDR1 MNHEY, CDR2 SVGAGI. This chain's CDR3 is CASSYTPGGGNTEAFF. In nucleotides, the CDR3 is TGTGCCAGCAGTTACACGCCGGGAGGGGGGAACACTGAAGCTTTCTTT.

V usage is TRBV6-2 or TRBV6-3 and J usage is TRBJ2-7; 7 positions agree with TRBD2. The V and J ends lost 4 bases and 5 bases, in that order; junction bases with no gene match: 11. In germline, CDR1 is MNHEY, CDR2 SVGEGT. This CDR3 has 15 amino acids. The CDR3: CASSSLQLAPDEQYF. The CDR3, as DNA: TGTGCCAGCAGTTCTCTTCAACTAGCGCCAGACGAGCAGTACTTC.

The J gene is TRBJ2-3, the V gene TRBV7-2; 8 bases map to TRBD2. Trimming removed 1 base from V and 0 bases from J; junction bases left unmatched: 3. Germline assignment: CDR1 SGHTA and CDR2 FQGNSA. The length of the CDR3 is 16 residues. CDR3 in amino acids: CASSLVSGVSTDTQYF. CDR3 bases: TGTGCCAGCAGCTTAGTTAGCGGGGTGAGCACAGATACGCAGTATTTT.